Sequencing of this T cell receptor (beta chain) was carried out in a study of vaccination and CD4 T cells after COVID-19. Study details: The authors used overlapping spike peptides from SARS-CoV-2, HCoV-NL63, HCoV-OC43 and HCoV-229E to stimulate cells.

CDR1 SNHLY and CDR2 FYNNEI come from the germline V gene. This CDR3 comprises 15 residues. The V and J ends lost 6 bases and 0 bases respectively, with 11 bases between them. The treatment: approximately nine-day PBMC culture with coronavirus spike peptide pools or control peptides (ViraFEST assay). This clonotype was counted a single time. Its specificity is not known. Sequenced with the Oncomine TCR Beta short-read assay was DNA taken from cultured CD4+ T cells. TCRdb called the PCR reads again in MiXCR, with one record for every CDR3 protein. The sample yields around 14,000 distinct CDR3 sequences, under 60% seen once.

The TCR originated in a human donor who had recovered from COVID-19. The J gene is TRBJ2-2, the V gene TRBV2; D ambiguous. The sample consisted of CD4+ T cells from blood, cultured in vitro. CDR3 sequence (DNA): TGTGCCAGCAGGACGACGTTCGCGAACACCGGGGAGCTGTTTTTT. It codes for CASRTTFANTGELFF.